A single sample is the source of the 18 T cell receptor beta chains below, sequenced in a study of blood T cell repertoires in COVID-19. This table comes from immunoSEQ multiplex PCR, and its TCRdb copy is limited to in-frame clones, with some not included. The data hold some 240,000 clones, with about 86% observed a single time. The specimen was PBMCs or T cells enriched from blood (not recorded which). The receptors stem from a man aged 30-40 years with acute COVID-19.

The chain links TRBV3-1 (or the pseudogene TRBV3-2) to TRBJ2-7, with D possibly being TRBD1 (5 bases). Per the germline V gene, CDR1 is LGHDT and CDR2 is YNNKEL (reference sequence). This CDR3 spans 14 amino acids. V lost 3 bases and J 2 bases, leaving 11 bases between the germline ends. In DNA, the CDR3 is TGTGCCAGCAGCCATATGGACAAGCCCTACGAGCAGTACGTC. As protein: CASSHMDKPYEQYV.

The chain recombines TRBV5-6 with TRBJ2-3; 8 bases match TRBD2. The CDR3 runs to 16 residues. J gave up 2 bases and V 1 base, and 6 bases lay outside the gene matches. Germline loops: CDR1 SGHDT, CDR2 YYEEEE. Here the CDR3 reads CASSLWTSFVTDTQYF. CDR3 DNA sequence: TGTGCCAGCAGCTTGTGGACTAGCTTCGTCACAGATACGCAGTATTTT.

The chain joins TRBV4-2 to TRBJ1-2, with D perhaps matching TRBD1 (6 bases). This CDR3 has 17 amino acids. V was clipped by 3 bases and J by 6 bases, with 23 bases between them. The germline V gene encodes CDR1 LGHNA and CDR2 YNFKEQ. CDR3: CASSQPGLQVGGDGYTF. The DNA of the CDR3 is TGTGCCAGCAGCCAGCCCGGTCTGCAGGTTGGGGGCGATGGCTACACCTTC.

The CDR3 region has the DNA TGTGCCATCGAGGGGGGGGGCACAGATACGCAGTATTTT. Translating gives CAIEGGGTDTQYF. The chain recombines TRBV10-3 with TRBJ2-3; D perhaps matches TRBD2 (7 bases). Deletions cut 8 bases from V and 1 base from J, with 10 bases between. Per the germline V gene, CDR1 is ENHRY and CDR2 is SYGVKD. The CDR3 loop spans 13 amino acids.

The chain has TRBV30 and TRBJ1-2; the match to TRBD1 covers 7 bases. Trimming took 0 bases from V and 6 from J; bases not matched to a gene: 16. Germline V gene data show CDR1 as GTSNPN and CDR2 as SVGIG (reference sequence). This CDR3 is built from 17 residues. CDR3 region: CAWSVAVWRQGVNGYTF. In DNA, the CDR3 is TGTGCCTGGAGTGTAGCCGTATGGAGACAGGGCGTAAATGGCTACACCTTC.

In nucleotides, the CDR3 is TGCAGCGCCCGAAGGTCAGGTGAAAATCAGCCCCAGCATTTT. Translating it yields CSARRSGENQPQHF. The V call is TRBV29-1, the J call TRBJ1-5; D is unclear. V was trimmed by 7 bases and J by 4 bases, leaving 17 bases between them. CDR1 and CDR2 (germline): SQVTM, ANQGSEA. This CDR3 spans 14 amino acids.

This chain joins TRBV7-6 and TRBJ1-1; D remains ambiguous. The CDR3 spans 13 residues. With 5 bases removed from V and 11 bases from J, the gap between germline ends came to 18 bases. Germline CDR1 reads SGHVS; CDR2 reads FNYEAQ. The CDR3, as DNA: TGTGCCAGCAGCCCGACGGATCCGGGGTGGGCTTTCTTT. It codes for CASSPTDPGWAFF.

V usage is TRBV7-2 and J usage is TRBJ2-1, with a tentative D call TRBD2 (5 bases). V lost 5 bases and J lost 3, with 14 bases in between. This CDR3 region has 15 residues. CDR1 is SGHTA, CDR2 FQGNSA, per germline. The CDR3 loop is CASSVDYPHYNEQFF. The CDR3 DNA follows: TGTGCCAGCAGCGTAGACTACCCTCACTACAATGAGCAGTTCTTC.

This chain links TRBV6-5 with TRBJ1-1; 10 bases agree with TRBD1. After removal of 6 bases from V and 6 bases from J, the junction contained 7 bases not matched to a gene. Looked up from germline, CDR1 is MNHEY and CDR2 is SVGAGI. This CDR3 has 14 amino acids. As DNA, the CDR3 is TGTGCCAGCAGCTGGGACAGGGGAAGGTCTGAAGCTTTCTTT. Its translation is CASSWDRGRSEAFF.

The genes are TRBV11-3 and TRBJ2-5, with 9 bases aligning to TRBD2. Germline CDR1 reads SGHNT; CDR2 reads YENEEA. V was pared by 5 bases and J by 5 bases, with 3 bases of the junction left unmatched. The CDR3 has 13 residues. The CDR3, as DNA: TGTGCCAGCAGCCCCGGACTAGCGGAGACCCAGTACTTC. Translation gives CASSPGLAETQYF.

The rearrangement uses TRBV9 and TRBJ2-2; no clear D gene. Germline loops: CDR1 SGDLS, CDR2 YYNGEE. V gave up 2 bases and J gave up 5 bases, with 4 bases separating them. The CDR3 spans 12 residues. CDR3 amino acids: CASSVLTGELFF. Written as DNA, the CDR3 is TGTGCCAGCAGCGTCCTGACCGGGGAGCTGTTTTTT.

The V call is TRBV11-2, the J call TRBJ1-2; D not resolved. The CDR3 sequence is 14 residues long. Trimming took 7 bases from V and 2 from J, leaving 14 bases between them. Germline CDR1 reads SGHAT; CDR2 reads FQNNGV. CDR3 coding DNA: TGTGCCAGCACTCCCGATCCCCGGAACTATGGCTACACCTTC. Translating it yields CASTPDPRNYGYTF. The whole variable domain, remainder taken from reference TRBV11-2 and TRBJ1-2, is EAGVAQSPRYKIIEKRQSVAFWCNPISGHATLYWYQQILGQGPKLLIQFQNNGVVDDSQLPKDRFSAERLKGVDSTLKIQPAKLEDSAVYLCASTPDPRNYGYTFGSGTRLTVV.

The CDR3 region has the DNA TGCAGCGGGACAGCGAATCAAGAGACCCAGTACTTC. It codes for CSGTANQETQYF. The chain links TRBV29-1 to TRBJ2-5; weak D call: TRBD1 (6 bases). This CDR3 contains 12 residues. Deletions cut 7 bases from V and 2 bases from J, with 11 bases between. CDR1 SQVTM and CDR2 ANQGSEA come from the germline V gene.

This clone was recorded only once. The chain links TRBV7-3 to TRBJ2-2, with D possibly TRBD2 on 5 matching bases. Trimming pared 2 bases from V and 0 bases from J, leaving 7 bases between. This CDR3 contains 15 residues. Germline assignment: CDR1 SGHTA and CDR2 FQGTGA. CDR3 in DNA: TGTGCCAGCAGCTTACAGCGGACGAACACCGGGGAGCTGTTTTTT. Its translation is CASSLQRTNTGELFF.

This chain uses TRBV4-2 with TRBJ2-3; tentative D call: TRBD2 (5 bases). The CDR3 spans 13 residues. CDR1 and CDR2 (germline): LGHNA, YNFKEQ. V lost 0 bases and J lost 6, with 7 bases in between. The CDR3 here is CASSQDKRDTQYF. CDR3 nucleotide sequence: TGTGCCAGCAGCCAAGATAAGCGGGATACGCAGTATTTT.

V usage is TRBV18 and J usage is TRBJ2-2, with 7 bases lining up with TRBD1. Trimming cost V 4 bases and J 3 bases; bases outside gene matches: 2. The CDR3 runs to 14 residues. Per the germline V gene, CDR1 is KGHSH and CDR2 is LQKENI. The CDR3 sequence is CASSRGQYTGELFF. The CDR3 bases are TGTGCCAGCTCACGGGGACAGTACACCGGGGAGCTGTTTTTT.

This rearrangement joins TRBV5-6 to TRBJ1-4; D gene unclear. The CDR3 has 15 residues. Germline V gives CDR1 SGHDT, CDR2 YYEEEE. V lost 6 bases and J lost 0, with 12 bases in between. The CDR3 protein is CASNRPGSTNEKLFF. The CDR3 nucleotides are TGTGCCAGCAACCGACCGGGATCAACTAATGAAAAACTGTTTTTT. The full variable domain, in which reference TRBV5-6 and TRBJ1-4 provide the parts outside the CDR3, is DAGVTQSPTHLIKTRGQQVTLRCSPKSGHDTVSWYQQALGQGPQFIFQYYEEEERQRGNFPDRFSGHQFPNYSSELNVNALLLGDSALYLCASNRPGSTNEKLFFGSGTQLSVL.

This clone showed up just a few times. The rearrangement uses TRBV11-2 and TRBJ2-5, with 12 bases aligning to TRBD1. The CDR3 is 17 residues long. J was trimmed by 6 bases and V by 2 bases; bases with no gene match: 10. CDR1 is SGHAT and CDR2 is FQNNGV in the germline V gene. The chain's CDR3 is CASSLRPGTGGVKTQYF. In DNA, the CDR3 is TGTGCCAGCAGCTTAAGGCCTGGGACAGGGGGCGTGAAGACCCAGTACTTC.